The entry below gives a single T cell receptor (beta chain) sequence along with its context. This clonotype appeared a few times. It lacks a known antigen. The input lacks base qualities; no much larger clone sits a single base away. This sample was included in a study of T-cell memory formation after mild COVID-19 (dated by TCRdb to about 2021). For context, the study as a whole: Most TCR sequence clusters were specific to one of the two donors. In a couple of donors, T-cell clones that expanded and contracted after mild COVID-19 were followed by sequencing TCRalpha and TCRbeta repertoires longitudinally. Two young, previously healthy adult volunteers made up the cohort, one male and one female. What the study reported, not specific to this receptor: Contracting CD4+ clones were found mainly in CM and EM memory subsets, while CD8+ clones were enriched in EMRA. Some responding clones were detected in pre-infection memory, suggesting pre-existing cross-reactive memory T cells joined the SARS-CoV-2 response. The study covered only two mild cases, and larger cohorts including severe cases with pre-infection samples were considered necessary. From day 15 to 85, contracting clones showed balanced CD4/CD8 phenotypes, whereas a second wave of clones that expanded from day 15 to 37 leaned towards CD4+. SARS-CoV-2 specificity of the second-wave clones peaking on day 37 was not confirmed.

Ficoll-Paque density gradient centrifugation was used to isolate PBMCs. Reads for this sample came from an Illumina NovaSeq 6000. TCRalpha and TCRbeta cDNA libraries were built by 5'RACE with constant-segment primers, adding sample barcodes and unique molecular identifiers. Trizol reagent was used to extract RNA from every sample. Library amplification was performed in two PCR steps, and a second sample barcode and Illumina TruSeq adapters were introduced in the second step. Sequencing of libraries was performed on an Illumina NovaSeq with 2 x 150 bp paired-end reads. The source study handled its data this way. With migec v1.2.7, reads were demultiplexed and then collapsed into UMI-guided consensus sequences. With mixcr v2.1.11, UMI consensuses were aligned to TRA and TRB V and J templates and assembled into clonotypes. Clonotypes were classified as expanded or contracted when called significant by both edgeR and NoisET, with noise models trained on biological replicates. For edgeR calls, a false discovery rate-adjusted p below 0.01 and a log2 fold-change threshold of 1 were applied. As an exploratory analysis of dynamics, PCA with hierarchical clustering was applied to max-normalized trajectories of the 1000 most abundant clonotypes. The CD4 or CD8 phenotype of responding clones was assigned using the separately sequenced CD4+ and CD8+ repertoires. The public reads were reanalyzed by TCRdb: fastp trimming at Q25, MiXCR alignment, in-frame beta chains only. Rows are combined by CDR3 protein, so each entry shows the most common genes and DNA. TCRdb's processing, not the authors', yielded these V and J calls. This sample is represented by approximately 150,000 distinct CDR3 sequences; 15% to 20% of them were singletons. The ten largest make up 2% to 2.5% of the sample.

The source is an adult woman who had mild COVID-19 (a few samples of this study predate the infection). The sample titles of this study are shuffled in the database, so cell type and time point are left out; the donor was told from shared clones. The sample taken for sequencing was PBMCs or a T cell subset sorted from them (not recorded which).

The nucleotides are TGCAGCGTTGTACGCCTAGGGCTAGCAAGATACAATGAGCAGTTCTTC. This sequence encodes CSVVRLGLARYNEQFF. Rearrangement joined TRBV29-1 to TRBJ2-1, with TRBD2 tentatively as D gene (5 bases match). The germline V gene encodes CDR1 SQVTM and CDR2 ANQGSEA. V is clipped by 4 bases and J by 4 bases, and the sequence between their germline boundaries is 20 bases long. From cysteine to phenylalanine, the CDR3 is 16 amino acids long. Solely the CDR3 DNA is kept, with 48 bases framed from the first base.